This T cell receptor beta chain emerged from a study of CD8+ T cells in alopecia areata. Turning to the study itself: Tofacitinib therapy took 6 to 18 months; 6 months off drug came after. Study-wide findings and caveats: Scalp lesions, especially in alopecia totalis/universalis, had higher clonality than normal scalp.

Remarks on this clone: Its antigen is still unknown.

CDR1 and CDR2 from the germline V gene are GTSNPN and SVGIG (reference sequence). The CDR3 runs 12 residues. Unmatched junction bases numbered 4, after V lost 5 bases and J lost 4 bases. Sequencing templates came from extracted RNA that was reverse transcribed into cDNA. Clones were read by immunoSEQ multiplex PCR, and TCRdb kept only the in-frame ones, dropping some. The sample includes some 180,000 clones, roughly 60% seen only once; the top ten take 1.5% to 2%. V usage is TRBV30 and J usage is TRBJ1-2; 7 bases are shared with TRBD1. This clonotype was obtained from a human donor with alopecia areata. Sequenced material: CD4+ T cells sorted from blood, taken at week 0. The CDR3 bases are TGTGCCTGGTATGACAGGGTCTATGGCTACACCTTC. Translation: CAWYDRVYGYTF.